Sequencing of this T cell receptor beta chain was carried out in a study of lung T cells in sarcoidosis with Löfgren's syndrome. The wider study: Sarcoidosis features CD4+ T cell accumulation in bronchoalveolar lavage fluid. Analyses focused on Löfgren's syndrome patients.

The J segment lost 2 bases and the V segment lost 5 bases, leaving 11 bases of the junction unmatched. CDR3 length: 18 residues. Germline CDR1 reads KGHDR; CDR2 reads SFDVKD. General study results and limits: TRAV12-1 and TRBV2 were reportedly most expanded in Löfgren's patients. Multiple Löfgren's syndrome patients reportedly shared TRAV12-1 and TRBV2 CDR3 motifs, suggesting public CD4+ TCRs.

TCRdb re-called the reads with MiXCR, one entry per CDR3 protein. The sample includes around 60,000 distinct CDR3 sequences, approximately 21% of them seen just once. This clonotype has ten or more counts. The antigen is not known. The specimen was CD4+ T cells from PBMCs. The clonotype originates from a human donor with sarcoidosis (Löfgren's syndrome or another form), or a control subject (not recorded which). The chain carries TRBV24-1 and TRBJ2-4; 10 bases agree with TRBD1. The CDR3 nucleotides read TGTGCCACCAGTGCCGTACGCCGGGACAGGGGATCCAAAAACATTCAGTACTTC. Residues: CATSAVRRDRGSKNIQYF.